The following is a TCR beta chain sequence with its context. The antigen is undetermined. This entry comes from a study of T cell responses to AZD1222 COVID-19 vaccine. At the level of the study: Pooling was applied to second doses at about 4 or about 12 weeks.

The CDR3 has 15 residues. The germline V and J ends were trimmed by 7 bases and 6 bases, with 16 bases remaining between them. Germline CDR1 reads MNHEY; CDR2 reads SMNVEV (reference sequence). General study findings and limits: Of spike-specific TCRs, nearly half reportedly target regions left unmutated in variants. Baseline antibody screening turned up just a handful of seropositive AZD1222 recipients. Increased Spike-specific TCR breadth and depth were observed after two AZD1222 doses.

Measured with immunoSEQ multiplex PCR; TCRdb has only the in-frame clones, and not every one. The repertoire has 100,000 to 150,000 clones, approximately 90% of them found once; the top ten carry approximately 1.6%. The sequencing here drew on peripheral blood, taken on day 0 of AZD1222 vaccination. The chain carries TRBV27 and TRBJ1-6; the D gene is possibly TRBD1 (5 bases). This TCR derives from an adult in good health. CDR3 nucleotide sequence: TGTGCCAGCACCAATATAGGGGACCCTAATTCACCCCTCCACTTT. Translating it yields CASTNIGDPNSPLHF.